Listed below are T cell receptor beta chains from one sample, sequenced in a study of early T cells in non-severe SARS-CoV-2 infection. TCRdb re-analysed the 5' RACE reads in MiXCR, keeping a single row per CDR3 protein. The sample comprises 66,000 or so distinct CDR3 sequences, over 10% of which are singletons, and about 8% rests with the top ten. The sequenced material came from whole blood. The origin of the receptors is an adult who was a healthcare worker with PCR-confirmed SARS-CoV-2 infection or an uninfected control (not recorded which). The CDR3 runs from the conserved cysteine through the conserved F or W. A D gene is named only where the DNA matches it firmly. Some rows have no size entry. The others give once, few or many, or a class for an expanded clone.

j_call: TRBJ2-1; clone_size: .; d_call: TRBD2; v_call: TRBV19; cdr3_nt: TGTGCCAGTAGATCTAGCGGGGACTACGAGCAGTTCTTC; cdr3_aa: CASRSSGDYEQFF
j_call: TRBJ2-1; clone_size: .; d_call: TRBD2; v_call: TRBV28; cdr3_nt: TGTGCCAGCAGTCCGGGACTACCGAATGAGCAGTTCTTC; cdr3_aa: CASSPGLPNEQFF
j_call: TRBJ1-2; clone_size: many; d_call: .; v_call: TRBV4-3; cdr3_nt: TGCGCCAGCAGCCAAGATATTTCCCCGAGGGGGGCAAGGGGCTACACCTTC; cdr3_aa: CASSQDISPRGARGYTF
j_call: TRBJ1-2; clone_size: .; d_call: TRBD1; v_call: TRBV3-1; cdr3_nt: TGTGCCAGCAGCCAAGAAATCCCTGGACAGGGCGACTATGGCTACACCTTC; cdr3_aa: CASSQEIPGQGDYGYTF
j_call: TRBJ1-1; clone_size: many; d_call: TRBD1; v_call: TRBV28; cdr3_nt: TGTGCCAGCAGTAGGACAGGGTTTACCACTGAAGCTTTCTTT; cdr3_aa: CASSRTGFTTEAFF
j_call: TRBJ1-1; clone_size: .; d_call: .; v_call: TRBV6-2/TRBV6-3; cdr3_nt: TGTGCCAGCAGGGACTCCCCGCCTACCCCTGAAGCTTTCTTT; cdr3_aa: CASRDSPPTPEAFF
j_call: TRBJ1-2; clone_size: .; d_call: .; v_call: TRBV7-2; cdr3_nt: TGTGCCAGCAGCACACCCCTTTCTAACTATGGCTACACCTTC; cdr3_aa: CASSTPLSNYGYTF
j_call: TRBJ2-5; clone_size: few; d_call: TRBD1; v_call: TRBV5-4; cdr3_nt: TGTGCCAGCAGCTCGGGACAGAAAGAGACCCAGTACTTC; cdr3_aa: CASSSGQKETQYF
j_call: TRBJ1-2; clone_size: .; d_call: .; v_call: TRBV7-8; cdr3_nt: TGTGCCAGCAGCTTAGGGACGGGACGGAACTATGGCTACACCTTC; cdr3_aa: CASSLGTGRNYGYTF
j_call: TRBJ1-4; clone_size: few; d_call: TRBD1; v_call: TRBV20-1; cdr3_nt: TGCAGTCTACCGGGACAGGGAGCCCCTAATGAAAAACTGTTTTTT; cdr3_aa: CSLPGQGAPNEKLFF
j_call: TRBJ2-1; clone_size: .; d_call: .; v_call: TRBV5-1; cdr3_nt: TGCGCCAGCAGCCGGACCTATATGGGGTGGGAGGACAATGAGCAGTTCTTC; cdr3_aa: CASSRTYMGWEDNEQFF
j_call: TRBJ2-3; clone_size: .; d_call: .; v_call: TRBV3-1; cdr3_nt: TGTGCCAGCAGCCCCGGGGATACGCAGTATTTT; cdr3_aa: CASSPGDTQYF
j_call: TRBJ2-1; clone_size: .; d_call: .; v_call: TRBV2; cdr3_nt: TGTGCCAGCAGTGAAATTAGGGGGTCCTACAATGAGCAGTTCTTC; cdr3_aa: CASSEIRGSYNEQFF
j_call: TRBJ2-5; clone_size: .; d_call: TRBD2; v_call: TRBV7-9; cdr3_nt: TGTGCCAGCAGCTTTACTAGCGGCCCCCAAGAGACCCAGTACTTC; cdr3_aa: CASSFTSGPQETQYF
j_call: TRBJ2-5; clone_size: many; d_call: .; v_call: TRBV7-9; cdr3_nt: TGTGCCAGCAGCCCCCCGGGTCGAGAGACCCAGTACTTC; cdr3_aa: CASSPPGRETQYF
j_call: TRBJ2-4; clone_size: .; d_call: TRBD1; v_call: TRBV18; cdr3_nt: TGTGCCAGCTCACTTGGACAGGTGGGGTTGGCCAAAAACATTCAGTACTTC; cdr3_aa: CASSLGQVGLAKNIQYF
j_call: TRBJ2-3; clone_size: .; d_call: TRBD2; v_call: TRBV10-3; cdr3_nt: TGTGCCATCAGTGAGTCACCCGGGACTAGCGTTGATACGCAGTATTTT; cdr3_aa: CAISESPGTSVDTQYF
j_call: TRBJ2-1; clone_size: few; d_call: .; v_call: TRBV7-3; cdr3_nt: TGTGCCAGCAGCTTAGGCTCCTACAATGAGCAGTTCTTC; cdr3_aa: CASSLGSYNEQFF
j_call: TRBJ2-3; clone_size: .; d_call: .; v_call: TRBV29-1; cdr3_nt: TGCAGCGTCTCCCCAAAGGACGTGGATACGCAGTATTTT; cdr3_aa: CSVSPKDVDTQYF
j_call: TRBJ2-7; clone_size: .; d_call: TRBD1; v_call: TRBV3-1; cdr3_nt: TGTGCCAGCAGCCCAGGGACAGGGATTCACGAGCAGTACTTC; cdr3_aa: CASSPGTGIHEQYF
j_call: TRBJ2-1; clone_size: .; d_call: TRBD2; v_call: TRBV7-2; cdr3_nt: TGTGCCAGCAGCTTTACTAGCGGGGGGATTAAGGAGCAGTTCTTC; cdr3_aa: CASSFTSGGIKEQFF
j_call: TRBJ1-5; clone_size: .; d_call: .; v_call: TRBV28; cdr3_nt: TGTGCCAGCAGCCCCAGGGGTTACAATCAGCCCCAGCATTTT; cdr3_aa: CASSPRGYNQPQHF
j_call: TRBJ1-2; clone_size: .; d_call: TRBD1; v_call: TRBV7-2; cdr3_nt: TGTGCCAGCAGCTTAGGAGGACAGGGAAACTATGGCTACACCTTC; cdr3_aa: CASSLGGQGNYGYTF
j_call: TRBJ1-1; clone_size: .; d_call: .; v_call: TRBV5-1; cdr3_nt: TGCGCCAGCAGCTTGGCGGGCCAGGGTTCGGCTTTCTTT; cdr3_aa: CASSLAGQGSAFF
j_call: TRBJ2-5; clone_size: many; d_call: .; v_call: TRBV20-1; cdr3_nt: TGCAGTGCTGGGGGCAGGTGGCTTGAAGAGACCCAGTACTTC; cdr3_aa: CSAGGRWLEETQYF
j_call: TRBJ2-7; clone_size: many; d_call: TRBD2; v_call: TRBV12-3/TRBV12-4; cdr3_nt: TGTGCCAGCAGTTTGCCGGCTAGCGGGAGGTACGAGCAGTACTTC; cdr3_aa: CASSLPASGRYEQYF
j_call: TRBJ2-7; clone_size: few; d_call: TRBD1; v_call: TRBV7-9; cdr3_nt: TGTGCCAGCAGCACCCGGACAGGGGGCACGAGGGAGCAGTACTTC; cdr3_aa: CASSTRTGGTREQYF
j_call: TRBJ2-5; clone_size: .; d_call: TRBD2; v_call: TRBV2; cdr3_nt: TGTGCCAGCAAAGGTTATCTTGGCGGGAGGGCCGAGACCCAGTACTTC; cdr3_aa: CASKGYLGGRAETQYF
j_call: TRBJ2-7; clone_size: few; d_call: TRBD1; v_call: TRBV4-3; cdr3_nt: TGCGCCAGCAGCCATTACCGGGACAGGATTTACGAGCAGTACTTC; cdr3_aa: CASSHYRDRIYEQYF
j_call: TRBJ1-5; clone_size: many; d_call: TRBD1; v_call: TRBV10-3; cdr3_nt: TGTGCCACTGGGACAGGCAGCTATAGCAATCAGCCCCAGCATTTT; cdr3_aa: CATGTGSYSNQPQHF
j_call: TRBJ2-7; clone_size: .; d_call: .; v_call: TRBV5-4; cdr3_nt: TGTGCCAGCAGCTTTCAGGGGCGCTCCTACGAGCAGTACTTC; cdr3_aa: CASSFQGRSYEQYF
j_call: TRBJ1-5; clone_size: many; d_call: .; v_call: TRBV6-2/TRBV6-3; cdr3_nt: TGTGCCAGCAGCTGGACGGGGGGCAATCAGCCCCAGCATTTT; cdr3_aa: CASSWTGGNQPQHF
j_call: TRBJ2-7; clone_size: .; d_call: .; v_call: TRBV29-1; cdr3_nt: TGCAGCGTCGTTTCCTGGACCTACGAGCAGTACTTC; cdr3_aa: CSVVSWTYEQYF
j_call: TRBJ1-6; clone_size: .; d_call: .; v_call: TRBV12-3/TRBV12-4; cdr3_nt: TGTGCCAGCAGTTTAAATGGCGGGCGGTCACCCCTCCACTTT; cdr3_aa: CASSLNGGRSPLHF
j_call: TRBJ2-5; clone_size: few; d_call: .; v_call: TRBV7-6; cdr3_nt: TGTGCCAGCAGCTTAGCCCCGTCGGACCAAGAGACCCAGTACTTC; cdr3_aa: CASSLAPSDQETQYF
j_call: TRBJ2-3; clone_size: .; d_call: TRBD2; v_call: TRBV28; cdr3_nt: TGTGCCAGCATCAGCGGGAGCTTTGCAGATACGCAGTATTTT; cdr3_aa: CASISGSFADTQYF
j_call: TRBJ2-4; clone_size: .; d_call: .; v_call: TRBV21-1; cdr3_nt: TGTGCCAGCAGCGCCAGAGGTCGGGAATCCCGAAACTTAGCCAAAAACATTCAGTACTTC; cdr3_aa: CASSARGRESRNLAKNIQYF
j_call: TRBJ1-6; clone_size: .; d_call: TRBD1; v_call: TRBV7-2; cdr3_nt: TGTGCCAGCACAAGGGACAGGGGAAATTCACCCCTCCACTTT; cdr3_aa: CASTRDRGNSPLHF
j_call: TRBJ1-6; clone_size: many; d_call: TRBD1; v_call: TRBV7-8; cdr3_nt: TGTGCCAGCAGCTCATCAGGGGGAATGGGTACACCCCTCCACTTT; cdr3_aa: CASSSSGGMGTPLHF
j_call: TRBJ2-1; clone_size: .; d_call: TRBD2; v_call: TRBV6-2/TRBV6-3; cdr3_nt: TGTGCCAGCAGTTACCCTGCTGGGAGCGGGAGTTTTGGTGAGCAGTTCTTC; cdr3_aa: CASSYPAGSGSFGEQFF
j_call: TRBJ1-1; clone_size: many; d_call: .; v_call: TRBV12-3/TRBV12-4; cdr3_nt: TGTGCCAGCGGGAGGACTGAAGCTTTCTTT; cdr3_aa: CASGRTEAFF
j_call: TRBJ2-5; clone_size: .; d_call: .; v_call: TRBV15; cdr3_nt: TGTGCCACCAGCTGGTCCAGATCCATCATTCCTGATGAGACCCAGTACTTC; cdr3_aa: CATSWSRSIIPDETQYF
j_call: TRBJ1-1; clone_size: many; d_call: .; v_call: TRBV2; cdr3_nt: TGTGCCAGCAGTGAAGGGGCGGCGAACACTGAAGCTTTCTTT; cdr3_aa: CASSEGAANTEAFF